This T cell receptor beta chain was obtained from a study of T cell repertoires in cytomegalovirus infection. Study details: Selected CMV epitopes included recently identified HLA-C-restricted ones as well as well-studied HLA-B-restricted ones. CMV infection plus the matching HLA type was flagged by public TCR beta signatures.

Study results and limitations: HLA-C-restricted, CMV-specific TCR beta clonotypes were dominant ex vivo. Cumulative frequency of public TCR beta families picked out carriers of CMV plus the relevant HLA.

Looked up from germline, CDR1 is LNHDA and CDR2 is SQIVND (reference sequence). The V and J ends lost 5 bases and 0 bases respectively, with 15 bases between them. This CDR3 region has 16 residues. TCRdb ran MiXCR on the reads and lists one entry per CDR3 protein. Among about half a million distinct CDR3 sequences listed, about 33% were seen once. This clonotype showed up just a few times. What it recognizes is unknown. The sample consisted of cultured PBMCs, taken from culture after CMV antigen stimulation. The J gene is TRBJ2-3, the V gene TRBV19, with a possible D match to TRBD2 (6 bases). The origin of this receptor is a human donor in good health (CMV status not recorded). Some clones in this sample may be carry-over from other donors' samples. CDR3 sequence: CASSGWTKTSTDTQYF. CDR3 sequence (DNA): TGTGCCAGTAGTGGATGGACTAAGACTAGCACAGATACGCAGTATTTT. Together with reference TRBV19 and TRBJ2-3, the CDR3 gives the full variable domain: DGGITQSPKYLFRKEGQNVTLSCEQNLNHDAMYWYRQDPGQGLRLIYYSQIVNDFQKGDIAEGYSVSREKKESFPLTVTSAQKNPTAFYLCASSGWTKTSTDTQYFGPGTRLTVL.